The sequence of this T cell receptor (beta chain) was determined in a study of radiation and T cells in renal cell carcinoma. Study details: Nephrectomy followed 15 Gy stereotactic body radiation by 4 weeks.

Only in-frame clones appear in the TCRdb table, and some are missing; sequencing was by immunoSEQ multiplex PCR. The sample has tens of thousands of clones, 65% to 90% seen once. This CDR3 comprises 15 residues. With 0 bases removed from V and 0 bases from J, the gap between germline ends came to 6 bases. CDR1 and CDR2 (germline): SGHRS, YFSETQ. The time point here: blood 2 weeks post-SBRT. Treatment specified: 15 Gy SBRT to primary tumor, nephrectomy 4 weeks later. Blood was sampled at baseline, 2 weeks and 4 weeks after SBRT. The sequencing here drew on blood, taken from a patient whose treatment included radiotherapy and nephrectomy. The gene calls are TRBV5-1 and TRBJ2-2, with D uncertain. This sequence was found in a woman in her fifties or sixties with renal cell carcinoma. As DNA, the CDR3 is TGCGCCAGCAGCTTGGATCACCCGAACACCGGGGAGCTGTTTTTT. Translated: CASSLDHPNTGELFF. The whole variable domain, remainder taken from reference TRBV5-1 and TRBJ2-2, is KAGVTQTPRYLIKTRGQQVTLSCSPISGHRSVSWYQQTPGQGLQFLFEYFSETQRNKGNFPGRFSGRQFSNSRSEMNVSTLELGDSALYLCASSLDHPNTGELFFGEGSRLTVL.